Presented here are 13 T cell receptor beta chains from one specimen sequenced in a study of beta chain features in type 1 diabetes. Study results and limitations: TCRB CDR3 length was moderately but significantly reduced in all four CD4+ subsets of Type 1 diabetes patients.

These TCRs' antigens remain unknown. All of the isolated RNA was reverse transcribed, so expressed TCRB transcripts were sequenced. TCRdb's copy holds only in-frame clones and misses some; the assay was immunoSEQ multiplex PCR. The sample includes hundreds of thousands of clones, 11% to 15% of them seen just once. Input material: naive CD4+ T cells from blood. The receptors were gathered from a man between 18 and 29 years old with type 1 diabetes.

This clone came up a few times. The chain employs TRBV7-2 and TRBJ2-7; no definite D call. Per germline, CDR1 SGHTA and CDR2 FQGNSA. The ends were cut back, 1 base at V and 5 bases at J, with 6 bases in the middle. The CDR3 runs to 12 residues. The CDR3 nucleotides read TGTGCCAGCAGCTTAGACGAGGACGAGCAGTACTTC. Translation gives CASSLDEDEQYF. Drawing the rest from reference TRBV7-2 and TRBJ2-7, the complete variable domain is GAGVSQSPSNKVTEKGKDVELRCDPISGHTALYWYRQSLGQGLEFLIYFQGNSAPDKSGLPSDRFSAERTGGSVSTLTIQRTQQEDSAVYLCASSLDEDEQYFGPGTRLTVT.

This clone was found a few times. The V gene is TRBV7-2, the J gene TRBJ2-1, with TRBD2 matching 10 bases. This CDR3 spans 13 amino acids. Germline CDR1 reads SGHTA; CDR2 reads FQGNSA. The V gene end was trimmed by 6 bases and the J gene end by 7 bases; junction bases not matched to a gene: 3. This CDR3 is CASSDSGGNEQFF. CDR3 bases: TGTGCCAGCAGTGATAGCGGGGGGAATGAGCAGTTCTTC.

Here the CDR3 reads CASSVGWSGANVLTF. CDR3 bases: TGTGCCAGCAGCGTAGGGTGGTCTGGGGCCAACGTCCTGACTTTC. This chain uses TRBV9 with TRBJ2-6; no firm D call. V lost 0 bases to trimming and J lost 1 base, with 5 bases between them. Per the germline V gene, CDR1 is SGDLS and CDR2 is YYNGEE. This CDR3 is 15 amino acids long. Together with reference TRBV9 and TRBJ2-6, the CDR3 gives the full variable domain: DSGVTQTPKHLITATGQRVTLRCSPRSGDLSVYWYQQSLDQGLQFLIQYYNGEERAKGNILERFSAQQFPDLHSELNLSSLELGDSALYFCASSVGWSGANVLTFGAGSRLTVL.

This clone showed up just a few times. The chain combines TRBV29-1 with TRBJ2-1, with D possibly called TRBD1 or TRBD2 (5 bases each). The germline V and J ends were trimmed by 4 bases and 15 bases, with 19 bases remaining between them. The length of the CDR3 is 12 residues. Germline CDR1 reads SQVTM; CDR2 reads ANQGSEA. The CDR3 DNA follows: TGCAGCGTTGCTCGGCGAGACCGGGGACGGTTCTTC. Protein product: CSVARRDRGRFF.

On this clone itself: The same CDR3 can be traced to other DNA sequences in this sample. The chain couples TRBV28 to TRBJ2-5, with TRBD2 matching over 8 bases. The CDR3 consists of 13 residues. V dropped 5 bases and J dropped 4; count of bases not matched to a gene: 3. Germline CDR1 MDHEN, CDR2 SYDVKM. The CDR3 reads CASSPGGRETQYF. CDR3 coding DNA: TGTGCCAGCAGTCCGGGGGGGCGAGAGACCCAGTACTTC.

This rearrangement joins TRBV7-9 to TRBJ2-5, with 12 nucleotides matching TRBD1. V trimming: 5 bases; J trimming: 7 bases; junction bases outside the gene matches: 20. CDR3 length: 19 amino acids. In germline, CDR1 is SEHNR, CDR2 FQNEAQ (reference sequence). CDR3 nucleotide sequence: TGTGCCAGCAGCAGTCCCGGGACAGGGGGCATCTACGGTTTTGCGACCCAGTACTTC. Its protein is CASSSPGTGGIYGFATQYF.

This chain links TRBV19 with TRBJ2-5; weak D call: TRBD2 (6 bases). This CDR3 is built from 13 residues. The germline V gene has CDR1 LNHDA and CDR2 SQIVND (reference sequence). Trimming stripped 8 bases from V and 5 bases from J, with 15 bases between. In DNA form, the CDR3 reads TGTGCCAGTCAAAAGAACGGAGGGGAGACCCAGTACTTC. Amino acids: CASQKNGGETQYF.

This sequence joins TRBV13 and TRBJ2-7; 11 bases fit TRBD1. This CDR3 contains 14 residues. CDR1 is PRHDT and CDR2 is FYEKMQ in the germline V gene (reference sequence). Losses at the gene ends were 6 bases for V and 3 bases for J; bases not matched to a gene: 4. CDR3 residues: CASRGQGAGYEQYF. For the CDR3, the DNA is TGTGCCAGCAGAGGACAGGGGGCAGGCTACGAGCAGTACTTC.

This clone has only a few counts. The genes are TRBV9 and TRBJ2-3, with 9 positions matching TRBD1. Per germline, CDR1 SGDLS and CDR2 YYNGEE. This CDR3 has 16 amino acids. V shed 0 bases and J 0 bases; nucleotides not matched to a gene: 2. The CDR3: CASSVEGQGSTDTQYF. CDR3 nucleotides: TGTGCCAGCAGCGTAGAGGGACAGGGAAGCACAGATACGCAGTATTTT. Combining the CDR3 with reference TRBV9 and TRBJ2-3 gives the whole variable domain DSGVTQTPKHLITATGQRVTLRCSPRSGDLSVYWYQQSLDQGLQFLIQYYNGEERAKGNILERFSAQQFPDLHSELNLSSLELGDSALYFCASSVEGQGSTDTQYFGPGTRLTVL.

The gene calls are TRBV28 and TRBJ2-4, with D perhaps matching TRBD2 (6 bases). This CDR3 region has 14 residues. V gave up 10 bases and J gave up 0 bases, with 13 bases separating them. Per germline, CDR1 MDHEN and CDR2 SYDVKM. The CDR3 nucleotides are TGTGCCACCGCCGGGGGAGGAGCCAAAAACATTCAGTACTTC. Translating it yields CATAGGGAKNIQYF. Variable domain in full (rest from reference TRBV28 and TRBJ2-4): DVKVTQSSRYLVKRTGEKVFLECVQDMDHENMFWYRQDPGLGLRLIYFSYDVKMKEKGDIPEGYSVSREKKERFSLILESASTNQTSMYLCATAGGGAKNIQYFGAGTRLSVL.

This clone was observed a handful of times. The CDR3 region is CASSPGGSSGYEQYF. Here the CDR3 DNA reads TGTGCCAGCAGTCCCGGCGGCAGTAGCGGCTACGAGCAGTACTTC. The chain recombines TRBV25-1 with TRBJ2-7; D perhaps matches TRBD2 (6 bases). The germline V gene has CDR1 MGHDK and CDR2 SYGVNS. Trimming left V 5 bases short and J 3 bases short, with 17 bases between. This CDR3 spans 15 amino acids.

CDR3 residues: CAWRTRGVAQDTQYF. CDR3 coding DNA: TGTGCCTGGAGAACCCGGGGGGTAGCACAAGATACGCAGTATTTT. The J gene is TRBJ2-3, the V gene TRBV30; 7 nucleotides line up with TRBD2. Losses at the gene ends were 3 bases for V and 5 bases for J; bases not matched to a gene: 11. Germline V gene sequence: CDR1 GTSNPN, CDR2 SVGIG (reference sequence). CDR3 length: 15 amino acids.

V usage is TRBV9 and J usage is TRBJ1-1; TRBD1 agrees at 8 bases. CDR1 and CDR2 (germline): SGDLS, YYNGEE. This CDR3 has 14 amino acids. Losses at the gene ends were 1 base for V and 11 bases for J; bases not matched to a gene: 10. The CDR3 sequence is CASSVLGQGGLAFF. CDR3 bases: TGTGCCAGCAGCGTACTAGGACAGGGAGGATTGGCTTTCTTT.